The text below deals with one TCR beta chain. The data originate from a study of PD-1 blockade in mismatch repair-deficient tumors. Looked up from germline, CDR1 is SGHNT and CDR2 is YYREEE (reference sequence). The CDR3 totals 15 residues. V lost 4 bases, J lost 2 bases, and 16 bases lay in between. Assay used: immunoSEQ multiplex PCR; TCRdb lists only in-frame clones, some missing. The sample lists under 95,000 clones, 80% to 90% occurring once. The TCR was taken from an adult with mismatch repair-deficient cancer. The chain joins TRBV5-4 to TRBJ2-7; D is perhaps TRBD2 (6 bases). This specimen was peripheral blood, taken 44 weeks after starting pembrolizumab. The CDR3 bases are TGTGCCAGCAGCCCTGGGACTCCCGGCCCCTACGAGCAGTACTTC. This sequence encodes CASSPGTPGPYEQYF. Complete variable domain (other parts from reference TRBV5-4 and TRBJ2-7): ETGVTQSPTHLIKTRGQQVTLRCSSQSGHNTVSWYQQALGQGPQFIFQYYREEENGRGNFPPRFSGLQFPNYSSELNVNALELDDSALYLCASSPGTPGPYEQYFGPGTRLTVT.